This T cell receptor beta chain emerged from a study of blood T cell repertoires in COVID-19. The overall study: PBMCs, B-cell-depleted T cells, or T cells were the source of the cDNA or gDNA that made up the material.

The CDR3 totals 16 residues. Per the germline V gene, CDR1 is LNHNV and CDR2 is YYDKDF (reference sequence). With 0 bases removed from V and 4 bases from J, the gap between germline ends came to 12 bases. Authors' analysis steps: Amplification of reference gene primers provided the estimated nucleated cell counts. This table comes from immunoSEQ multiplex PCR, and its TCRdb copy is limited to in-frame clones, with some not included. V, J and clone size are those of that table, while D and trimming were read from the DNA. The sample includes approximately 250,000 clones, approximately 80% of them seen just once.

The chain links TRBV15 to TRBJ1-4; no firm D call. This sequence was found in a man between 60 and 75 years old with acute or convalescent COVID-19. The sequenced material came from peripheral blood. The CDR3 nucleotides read TGTGCCACCAGCAGAGATGGGGAGGAGTTTAATGAAAAACTGTTTTTT. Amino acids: CATSRDGEEFNEKLFF.